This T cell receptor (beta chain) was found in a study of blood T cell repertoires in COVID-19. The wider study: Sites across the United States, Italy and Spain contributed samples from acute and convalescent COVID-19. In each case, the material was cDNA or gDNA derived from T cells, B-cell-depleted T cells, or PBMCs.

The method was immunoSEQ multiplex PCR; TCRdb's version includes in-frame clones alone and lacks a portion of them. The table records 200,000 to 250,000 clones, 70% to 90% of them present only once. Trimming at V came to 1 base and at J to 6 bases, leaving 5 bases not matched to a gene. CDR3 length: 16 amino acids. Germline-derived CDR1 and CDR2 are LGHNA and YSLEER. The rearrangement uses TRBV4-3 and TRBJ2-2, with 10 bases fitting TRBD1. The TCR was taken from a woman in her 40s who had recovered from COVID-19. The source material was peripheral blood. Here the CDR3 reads CASSQVRDRGPGELFF. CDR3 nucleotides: TGCGCCAGCAGCCAAGTTAGGGACAGGGGTCCCGGGGAGCTGTTTTTT.